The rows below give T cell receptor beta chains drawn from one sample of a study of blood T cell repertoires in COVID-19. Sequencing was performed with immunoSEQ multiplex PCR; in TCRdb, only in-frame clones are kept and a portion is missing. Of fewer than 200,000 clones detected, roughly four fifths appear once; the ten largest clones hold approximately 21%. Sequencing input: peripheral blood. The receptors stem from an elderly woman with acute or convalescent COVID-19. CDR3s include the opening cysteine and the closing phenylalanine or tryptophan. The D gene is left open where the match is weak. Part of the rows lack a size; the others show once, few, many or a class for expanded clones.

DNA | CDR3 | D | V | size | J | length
TGTGCCAGCTCACCCCCGGGAAACAACAATGAGCAGTTCTTC | CASSPPGNNNEQFF | . | TRBV18 | . | TRBJ2-1 | 14
TGCGCCAGCAGCCCAGACGGACTAGCGGGAGCAGGAGATACGCAGTATTTT | CASSPDGLAGAGDTQYF | TRBD2 | TRBV5-1 | . | TRBJ2-3 | 17
TGCGCCAGCAGCGAAGGACTAGCGGGAACTTACGAGCAGTACTTC | CASSEGLAGTYEQYF | TRBD2 | TRBV5-1 | . | TRBJ2-7 | 15
TGTGCCACCAGTGATACAGGGGGCTTAAGAAACACCATATATTTT | CATSDTGGLRNTIYF | TRBD1 | TRBV24-1 | few | TRBJ1-3 | 15
TGCAGCCCCTGTAGCGGGAGGACCGGGGAGCTGTTTTTT | CSPCSGRTGELFF | TRBD2 | TRBV29-1 | . | TRBJ2-2 | 13
TGCGCCAGCAGCGAATCCGGGACAGGGTCCTACGAGCAGTACTTC | CASSESGTGSYEQYF | TRBD1 | TRBV5-1 | . | TRBJ2-7 | 15
TGCGCCAGCAGCTTGGCCCTCACGGCGGACTATGGCTACACCTTC | CASSLALTADYGYTF | . | TRBV5-1 | . | TRBJ1-2 | 15
TGCAGTGCTAGTGGACTAGCGGGGGTATACAATGAGCAGTTCTTC | CSASGLAGVYNEQFF | TRBD2 | TRBV20-1 | . | TRBJ2-1 | 15
TGTGCCAGCAGTGACAGGCGGGTGGGGAGTGAAGCTTTCTTT | CASSDRRVGSEAFF | . | TRBV2 | many | TRBJ1-1 | 14
TGCGCCAGCAGCCAAGGCGCGTCCACCTACAATGAGCAGTTCTTC | CASSQGASTYNEQFF | . | TRBV4-1 | . | TRBJ2-1 | 15
TGTGCCAGCAGTGAACTAGCGACGACAGATACGCAGTATTTT | CASSELATTDTQYF | TRBD2 | TRBV6-4 | . | TRBJ2-3 | 14
TGTGCCAGCAGTGTAGCGGGAGGGTCCAATGAGCAGTTCTTC | CASSVAGGSNEQFF | TRBD2 | TRBV6-1 | . | TRBJ2-1 | 14
TGTGCCAGCAGCTTGAGCGGGAGGAGGACAGATACGCAGTATTTT | CASSLSGRRTDTQYF | TRBD2 | TRBV11-2 | . | TRBJ2-3 | 15
TGTGCCAGCAGCTTAGCGGGACTAGCGGGAGGTGGAACAGATACGCAGTATTTT | CASSLAGLAGGGTDTQYF | TRBD2 | TRBV7-9 | . | TRBJ2-3 | 18
TGCGCCAGCAGCCAAGCACCGGGACTGAATAGAGAGACCCAGTACTTC | CASSQAPGLNRETQYF | . | TRBV4-3 | . | TRBJ2-5 | 16
TGTGCCAGCAGCCCCACTAGCGGTCGGTCCTACAATGAGCAGTTCTTC | CASSPTSGRSYNEQFF | TRBD2 | TRBV11-3 | . | TRBJ2-1 | 16
TGTGCCAGCAGCCCCCTGGCGGGAGTAAGTTATGAGCAGTTCTTC | CASSPLAGVSYEQFF | TRBD2 | TRBV7-7 | . | TRBJ2-1 | 15
TGTGCCAGCAGCCCGACTAGCGGGAGTTATGGAGACGAGCAGTACTTC | CASSPTSGSYGDEQYF | TRBD2 | TRBV5-4 | . | TRBJ2-7 | 16
TGTGCCAGCAACCCCGGGGGAGGGATCGGCGAGCAGTACTTC | CASNPGGGIGEQYF | TRBD2 | TRBV28 | . | TRBJ2-7 | 14
TGTGCCTGGAATCCGGGACAGTACCAAGAGACCCAGTACTTC | CAWNPGQYQETQYF | TRBD1 | TRBV30 | . | TRBJ2-5 | 14